This T cell receptor (beta chain) emerged from a study of blood T cell repertoires in COVID-19. On the study more broadly: Whether acute or convalescent, the COVID-19 samples came from the United States, Italy and Spain. T cells, B-cell-depleted T cells, or PBMCs provided the cDNA or gDNA that served as material.

Per the study methods: How many nucleated cells were present was estimated from reference gene primer amplification. Produced via immunoSEQ multiplex PCR; TCRdb's table is partial and in-frame only. That table gives V, J and clone size, and the DNA gave D and trimming. The sample lists 150,000 to 200,000 clones, 78% seen once, with 2.8% in the top ten. V shed 7 bases and J 6 bases; nucleotides not matched to a gene: 3. Looked up from germline, CDR1 is MNHEY and CDR2 is SMNVEV (reference sequence). The CDR3 has 12 amino acids. The sequencing input was peripheral blood. V usage is TRBV27 and J usage is TRBJ1-2; 9 positions match TRBD1. This TCR was sampled from a woman older than 75 with active or convalescent COVID-19. CDR3 region: CASTGTGHGYTF. The CDR3 DNA reads as TGTGCCAGCACTGGGACAGGGCATGGCTACACCTTC.